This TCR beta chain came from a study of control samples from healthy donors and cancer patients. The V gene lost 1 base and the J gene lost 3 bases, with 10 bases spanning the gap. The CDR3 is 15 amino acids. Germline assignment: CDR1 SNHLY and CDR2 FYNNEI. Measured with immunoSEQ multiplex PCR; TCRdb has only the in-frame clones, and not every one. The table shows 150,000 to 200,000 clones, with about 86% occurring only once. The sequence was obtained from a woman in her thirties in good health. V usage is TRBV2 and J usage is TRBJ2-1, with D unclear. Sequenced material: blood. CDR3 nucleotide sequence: TGTGCCAGCAGTGAAGGTCAAGACCTCTACAATGAGCAGTTCTTC. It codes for CASSEGQDLYNEQFF.